Included here is one TCR beta chain sequence, with context. These data come from a study of control samples from healthy donors and cancer patients. Sequenced by immunoSEQ multiplex PCR; TCRdb stores in-frame clones only, minus some. Here the sample spans 130,000 or so clones, 70% to 90% being singletons. The V end was cut by 5 bases, the J end by 3 bases, with 9 bases between. The CDR3 totals 13 residues. Germline values: CDR1 SNHLY, CDR2 FYNNEI. The source is a man aged 50-60 years in good health. Sequencing used blood. This rearrangement joins TRBV2 to TRBJ2-3; D tentatively fits TRBD1 or TRBD2 (5 bases each). The CDR3 loop is CASSRGETDTQYF. The DNA for the CDR3 is TGTGCCAGCAGTAGAGGGGAGACAGATACGCAGTATTTT.